A single sample gave rise to the 8 T cell receptor beta chains below, sequenced in a study of blood T cell repertoires in COVID-19. Sequenced by immunoSEQ multiplex PCR; TCRdb stores in-frame clones only, minus some. The sample lists 150,000 to 200,000 clones, under 90% occurring once. The sample consisted of peripheral blood. Receptor source: a woman between 65 and 79 years old with COVID-19, enrolled during active disease.

The genes are TRBV16 and TRBJ1-3; D unresolved. V was pared by 7 bases and J by 0 bases, with 10 bases between. The germline gives CDR1 KGHSY, CDR2 FQNENV. The length of the CDR3 is 14 residues. DNA for the CDR3: TGTGCCAGCACAGACACCGACTCTGGAAACACCATATATTTT. This encodes CASTDTDSGNTIYF.

As for this clone: One end of the junction fails to match germline, which may point to a read error. The CDR3 region is CASSLDAGNAEAFF. In DNA, the CDR3 is TGCGCCAGCAGCTTGGATGCGGGGAACGCTGAAGCTTTCTTT. This chain links TRBV5-1 with TRBJ1-1; D is unclear. The CDR3 is 14 residues long. Looked up from germline, CDR1 is SGHRS and CDR2 is YFSETQ.

V and J are TRBV6-2 or TRBV6-3 and TRBJ2-7; D not certain. The V gene lost 8 bases and the J gene lost 2 bases, with 13 bases spanning the gap. Germline CDR1 MNHEY, CDR2 SVGEGT. The CDR3 sequence is 13 residues long. The CDR3 sequence is CASGRGVTYEQYV. The CDR3 region has the DNA TGTGCCAGCGGCCGAGGTGTTACCTACGAGCAGTACGTC.

The V and J genes are TRBV15 and TRBJ2-7, with 7 bases that match TRBD1. The CDR3 has 13 amino acids. Germline loops: CDR1 LNHNV, CDR2 YYDKDF (reference sequence). The V gene end was trimmed by 4 bases and the J gene end by 3 bases; junction bases not matched to a gene: 3. In DNA, the CDR3 is TGTGCCACCAGCAAGGACAGGCTCTACGAGCAGTACTTC. It codes for CATSKDRLYEQYF.

This chain connects TRBV30 to TRBJ1-1; D might be TRBD1 (5 bases). Germline V gene lookup returns CDR1 GTSNPN and CDR2 SVGIG (reference sequence). Trimming stripped 0 bases from V and 11 bases from J, with 16 bases between. The CDR3 covers 13 residues. The CDR3 loop is CAWSVDSARMAFF. CDR3 DNA sequence: TGTGCCTGGAGTGTCGACAGCGCCAGGATGGCTTTCTTT.

This rearrangement joins TRBV18 to TRBJ2-2; no definite D call. Trimming removed 1 base from V and 2 bases from J, with 8 bases in between. Germline values: CDR1 KGHSH, CDR2 LQKENI. The CDR3 totals 15 residues. The CDR3 reads CASSPLHGNTGELFF. CDR3 nucleotides: TGTGCCAGCTCACCACTTCACGGTAACACCGGGGAGCTGTTTTTT.

This clone was observed a handful of times. This chain joins TRBV28 and TRBJ1-3, with TRBD1 matching over 11 bases. The CDR3 spans 16 residues. In germline, CDR1 is MDHEN, CDR2 SYDVKM. V lost 0 bases to trimming and J lost 3 bases; unmatched junction nucleotides: 1. The CDR3 here is CASSLWGTGGGNTIYF. Written as DNA, the CDR3 is TGTGCCAGCAGTTTATGGGGGACAGGGGGTGGAAACACCATATATTTT.

In this sample, this clone turned up a few times. The V and J genes are TRBV6-6 and TRBJ2-3; D is unclear. The V gene's germline CDR1 is MNHNY and CDR2 SVGAGI (reference sequence). The CDR3 contains 12 residues. Trimming pared 4 bases from V and 5 bases from J, leaving 7 bases between. The CDR3 loop reads CASSSSLDTQYF. CDR3 DNA: TGTGCCAGCAGTTCAAGCCTAGATACGCAGTATTTT.